The clone carrying this T cell receptor (beta chain) was observed once. What it binds is unknown. One end of the junction fails to match germline, which may point to a read error. Primed by a sample-barcoded 5' primer and a J-beta primer mix, a second PCR proceeded for about 6 to 12 cycles. TCRdb passed the 5' RACE reads through MiXCR, listing each CDR3 protein once. Of about 1.1 million distinct CDR3 sequences listed, 35% to 40% are singletons. The data belong to a study of blood T cells in healthy people across ages. Study-wide findings and caveats: Higher diversity, along with more naive CD4+ cells, distinguished long-lived donors from aged donors. Older individuals had lower TCR beta diversity per million T cells (the decline was roughly linear). Donor CMV status was unknown, possibly confounding expanded clonotype changes.

Each donor gave approximately 9.5 milliliters of peripheral blood. The CDR3 has 13 residues. CDR1 is DFQATT, CDR2 SNEGSKA, per germline (reference sequence). J is TRBJ1-1 and V is TRBV20-1; D gene ambiguous. Material: blood. The clonotype originates from a man between 18 and 35 years old in good health. The CDR3 DNA follows: TGCAGTGCTAGAGACCAGCCGAACACTGAAGTTTTCTTT. As protein: CSARDQPNTEVFF.